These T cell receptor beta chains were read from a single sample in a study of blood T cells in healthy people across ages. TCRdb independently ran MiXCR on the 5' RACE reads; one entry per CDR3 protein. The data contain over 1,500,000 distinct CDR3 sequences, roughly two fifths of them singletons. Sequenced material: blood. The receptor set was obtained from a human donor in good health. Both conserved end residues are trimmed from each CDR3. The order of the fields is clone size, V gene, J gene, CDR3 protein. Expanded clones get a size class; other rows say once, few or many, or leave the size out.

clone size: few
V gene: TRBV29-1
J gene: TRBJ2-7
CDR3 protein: SVASGLNYEQY

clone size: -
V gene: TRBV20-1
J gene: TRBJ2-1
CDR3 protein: SARAPGIGSTYNEQF

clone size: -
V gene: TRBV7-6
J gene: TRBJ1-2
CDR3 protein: ASSLDGGESGYT

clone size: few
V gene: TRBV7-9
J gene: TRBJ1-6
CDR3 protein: ASSSRDQPGNSPLH

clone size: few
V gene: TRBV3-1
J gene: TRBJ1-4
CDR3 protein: ASSQADEKLF

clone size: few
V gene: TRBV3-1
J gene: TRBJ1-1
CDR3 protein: ASSHDQLLNTEAF

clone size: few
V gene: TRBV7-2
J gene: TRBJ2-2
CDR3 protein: ASSLQGGSTGELF

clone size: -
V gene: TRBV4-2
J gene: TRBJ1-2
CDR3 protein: ASSQERQENYGYT

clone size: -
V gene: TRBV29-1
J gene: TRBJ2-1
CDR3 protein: SAEGEQF

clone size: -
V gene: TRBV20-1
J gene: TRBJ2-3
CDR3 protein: SAPGPLGVDTQY

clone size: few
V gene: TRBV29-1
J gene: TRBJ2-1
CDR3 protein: SADGLSSYNEQF

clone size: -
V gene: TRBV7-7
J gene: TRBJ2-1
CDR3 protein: ASSRIELVNHNEQF

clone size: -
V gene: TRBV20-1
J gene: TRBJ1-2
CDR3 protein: SARETGTGWTYT

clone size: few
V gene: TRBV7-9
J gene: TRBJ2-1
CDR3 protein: ASSLSGGTVYNEQF

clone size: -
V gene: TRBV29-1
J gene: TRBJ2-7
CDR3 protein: SALRGVTSNEQY

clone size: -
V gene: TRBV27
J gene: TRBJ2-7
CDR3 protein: ASKGTREAYEQY

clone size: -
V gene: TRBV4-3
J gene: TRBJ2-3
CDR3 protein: ASSQLAGPDTQY

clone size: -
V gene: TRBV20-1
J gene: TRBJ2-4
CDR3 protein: SARDLPGSSRNIQY

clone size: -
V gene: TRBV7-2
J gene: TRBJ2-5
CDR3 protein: ASGAGGREQY

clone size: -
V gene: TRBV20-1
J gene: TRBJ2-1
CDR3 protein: SALPGQLNNEQF

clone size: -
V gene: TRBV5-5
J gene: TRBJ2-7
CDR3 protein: ASSPLPGTYEQY

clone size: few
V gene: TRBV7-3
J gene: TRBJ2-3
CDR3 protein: ASSLTGGGGSTDTQY

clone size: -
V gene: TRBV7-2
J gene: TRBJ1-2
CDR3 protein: ASSPTSGGYGYT

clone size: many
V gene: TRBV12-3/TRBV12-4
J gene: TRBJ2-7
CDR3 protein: ASSFRGEQY

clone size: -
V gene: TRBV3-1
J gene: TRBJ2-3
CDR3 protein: ASSRAGGHIRTDTQY

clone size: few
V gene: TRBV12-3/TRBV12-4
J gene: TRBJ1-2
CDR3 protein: ASSFRQTGGQGYT

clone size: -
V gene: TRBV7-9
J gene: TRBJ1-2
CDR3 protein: ASRPGTGTNYGYT

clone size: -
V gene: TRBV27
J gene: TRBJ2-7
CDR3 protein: ASSLGRGGGEQY

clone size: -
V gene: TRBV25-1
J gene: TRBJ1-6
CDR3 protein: ASSEYGTNSPLH

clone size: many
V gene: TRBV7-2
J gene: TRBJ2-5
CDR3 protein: ASSLVVSQETQY

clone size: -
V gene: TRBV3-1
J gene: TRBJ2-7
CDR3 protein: ASSQEIGTTYEQY

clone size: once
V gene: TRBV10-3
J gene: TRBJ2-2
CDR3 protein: AITKTGLINTGELF

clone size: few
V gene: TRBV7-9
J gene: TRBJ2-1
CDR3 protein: ASRPSGAGNEQF

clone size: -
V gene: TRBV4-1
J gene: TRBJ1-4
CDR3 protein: ASSQGPGQSNEKLF

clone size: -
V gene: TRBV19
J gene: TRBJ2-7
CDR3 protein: ASLSRSRTEQSGYEQY